Shown below are 27 T cell receptor beta chains from a single sample sequenced in a study of read filtering for tumor transcriptome and immune sequencing. From about 400 ng of RNA, a library with molecular barcoded alpha/delta and beta/gamma adaptors was made. TCRdb analysed the reads with MiXCR anew, one entry per CDR3 protein. The sample consists of some 80,000 distinct CDR3 sequences, about 12% of them appearing once. The sample comprised a population of CD138-negative cells sorted from bone marrow. The receptors shown here come from a donor aged 40 or over with multiple myeloma.

This clonotype appeared many times. The chain uses TRBV25-1 and TRBJ1-4; D uncertain. Germline V gene data show CDR1 as MGHDK and CDR2 as SYGVNS. V lost 6 bases, J lost 7 bases, and 6 bases lay in between. CDR3 size: 11 residues. Here the CDR3 reads CASSHGEKLFF. The DNA for the CDR3 is TGTGCCAGCAGCCACGGTGAAAAACTGTTTTTT.

By proportion, this clonotype is medium-sized. The DNA for the CDR3 is TGTGCCAGCAGAGAAGGACTGGGGGGGACTGAAGCTTTCTTT. It yields the protein CASREGLGGTEAFF. The V call is TRBV9, the J call TRBJ1-1; perhaps TRBD1 as D (5 bases). V was shortened by 5 bases and J by 5 bases, with 16 bases between the two germline ends. CDR1 is SGDLS and CDR2 is YYNGEE in the germline V gene. CDR3 length equals 14 residues.

A note on this clonotype: Since a much larger clone is just one base distant, this may be a read error. CDR3 loop: CARENRARTSNQPPHF. CDR3 in DNA: TGCGCCAGGGAAAACAGGGCTCGGACGAGCAATCAGCCCCCGCATTTT. This chain connects TRBV5-1 to TRBJ1-5; D may be TRBD1 (6 bases). The CDR3 totals 16 residues. The germline V gene has CDR1 SGHRS and CDR2 YFSETQ.

This clonotype was counted many times. The rearrangement uses TRBV18 and TRBJ1-4; weak D call: TRBD1 (5 bases). Germline CDR1 reads KGHSH; CDR2 reads LQKENI. V shed 4 bases and J shed 12 bases, with 12 bases lying between them. The CDR3 extends over 12 amino acids. The CDR3 reads CASSRGRAQLFF. The DNA of the CDR3 is TGTGCCAGCTCACGGGGCAGGGCGCAACTGTTTTTT.

This clonotype was seen many times. V is TRBV29-1 and J is TRBJ2-3; TRBD1 is a possible D gene (7 bases). The length of the CDR3 is 14 residues. The V and J ends lost 5 bases and 1 base respectively, with 13 bases between them. The germline CDR1 and CDR2 sequences are SQVTM and ANQGSEA. Written as DNA, the CDR3 is TGCAGCGTTACCGACAGGGAGGGCACAGATACGCAGTATTTT. It encodes CSVTDREGTDTQYF.

This chain connects TRBV11-2 to TRBJ2-5; possibly TRBD1 or TRBD2 for D (6 bases each). The CDR3 is 13 amino acids. CDR1 is SGHAT, CDR2 FQNNGV, per germline. V was shortened by 6 bases and J by 9 bases, with 17 bases between the two germline ends. The CDR3 sequence is CASSSGTEGAQYF. The CDR3 bases are TGTGCCAGCAGTTCCGGGACGGAGGGGGCCCAGTACTTC. Supplemented by reference TRBV11-2 and TRBJ2-5, the full variable domain reads EAGVAQSPRYKIIEKRQSVAFWCNPISGHATLYWYQQILGQGPKLLIQFQNNGVVDDSQLPKDRFSAERLKGVDSTLKIQPAKLEDSAVYLCASSSGTEGAQYFGPGTRLLVL.

This clonotype was seen many times. This rearrangement joins TRBV6-2 or TRBV6-3 to TRBJ1-1, with 8 positions matching TRBD1. The CDR3 is 14 residues long. Germline values: CDR1 MNHEY, CDR2 SVGEGT. V was clipped by 6 bases and J by 3 bases; unmatched bases: 6. The CDR3 DNA is TGTGCCAGCAGCCCCAGGGGGCTAGACACTGAAGCTTTCTTT. It specifies CASSPRGLDTEAFF.

This clonotype was seen many times. The chain couples TRBV20-1 to TRBJ2-1; 13 nucleotides align to TRBD2. Trimming took 4 bases from V and 2 from J; bases not matched to a gene: 5. The CDR3 has 16 residues. The germline CDR1 and CDR2 sequences are DFQATT and SNEGSKA (reference sequence). CDR3 coding DNA: TGCAGTGCTAATGGACTAGCGGGAGAGGCCTACAATGAGCAGTTCTTC. This sequence encodes CSANGLAGEAYNEQFF.

There are many counts of this clonotype. This clone may be a read error of a much larger clone one base away. The genes are TRBV29-1 and TRBJ2-1; 7 nucleotides agree with TRBD2. Germline CDR1 is SQVTM and CDR2 is ANQGSEA. CDR3 size: 15 residues. Written as DNA, the CDR3 is TGCAGCGTCGACCCCCCTAGCGGACTCTACAAGGAGCAGTTCTTC. Translating it yields CSVDPPSGLYKEQFF.

At least ten counts were recorded for this clonotype. This chain joins TRBV24-1 and TRBJ2-3; D unresolved. The V gene's germline CDR1 is KGHDR and CDR2 SFDVKD. CDR3 length: 12 residues. The V end lost 1 base, the J end lost 4 bases, and 2 bases lay between the germline ends. Written as DNA, the CDR3 is TGTGCCACCAGTGATTTCTCAGATACGCAGTATTTT. The encoded protein is CATSDFSDTQYF.

This clonotype was picked up many times. The rearrangement links TRBV28 to TRBJ2-7; D possibly matches TRBD1 or TRBD2 (6 bases each). Germline-derived CDR1 and CDR2 are MDHEN and SYDVKM. The V end lost 5 bases, the J end lost 1 base, and 18 bases lay between the germline ends. CDR3 length: 16 residues. CDR3 region: CASSLLGGQWSYEQYF. CDR3 sequence (DNA): TGTGCCAGCAGTCTCCTAGGGGGGCAGTGGTCCTACGAGCAGTACTTC.

This clonotype has at least ten counts. CDR3 loop: CASSARLAGVDEQYF. CDR3 coding DNA: TGCGCCAGCAGCGCTCGACTAGCGGGAGTTGACGAGCAGTACTTC. This chain links TRBV4-1 with TRBJ2-7, with 12 bases aligning to TRBD2. The CDR3 covers 15 residues. Unmatched junction bases numbered 7, after V lost 5 bases and J lost 5 bases. Germline V lookup: CDR1 MGHRA, CDR2 YSYEKL.

In this sample, this clonotype turned up many times. This chain joins TRBV6-7 and TRBJ1-1; no clear D. TRBV6-7 is recorded as an ORF, its role being uncertain. V was shortened by 9 bases and J by 3 bases, with 11 bases between the two germline ends. The length of the CDR3 is 12 residues. CDR3 residues: CARPAADTEAFF. CDR3 DNA: TGTGCCAGACCCGCGGCAGACACTGAAGCTTTCTTT.

In this sample, this clonotype turned up many times. The rearrangement joins TRBV20-1 to TRBJ1-6; no clear D. The germline V and J ends were trimmed by 3 bases and 7 bases, with 13 bases remaining between them. The CDR3 length is 14 residues. The germline CDR1 and CDR2 sequences are DFQATT and SNEGSKA (reference sequence). The CDR3 sequence is CSARSGWKNSPLHF. Written as DNA, the CDR3 is TGCAGTGCTAGGTCGGGGTGGAAAAATTCACCCCTCCACTTT.

A note on this clonotype: Since a much larger clone is just one base distant, this may be a read error. The V gene is TRBV13, the J gene TRBJ1-4; no firm D call. Germline V gene sequence: CDR1 PRHDT, CDR2 FYEKMQ (reference sequence). The CDR3 is 14 amino acids. CDR3: CASSRGLTEENLFF. Here the CDR3 DNA reads TGTGCCAGCAGTCGCGGACTGACGGAAGAAAACCTGTTTTTT.

Many counts were recorded for this clonotype. The chain joins TRBV20-1 to TRBJ1-1; no clear D. The CDR3 contains 13 residues. Germline CDR1 reads DFQATT; CDR2 reads SNEGSKA (reference sequence). The V end was cut by 5 bases, the J end by 5 bases, with 15 bases between. The CDR3 is CSAGETYETEAFF. As DNA, the CDR3 is TGCAGTGCTGGGGAGACATATGAAACTGAAGCTTTCTTT.

This clonotype was picked up a small number of times. The chain uses TRBV20-1 and TRBJ2-2; D is undetermined. V shed 5 bases and J shed 4 bases, with 11 bases lying between them. Germline V gives CDR1 DFQATT, CDR2 SNEGSKA (reference sequence). The CDR3 sequence is 13 residues long. The CDR3 sequence: CSAPKVATGELFF. CDR3 bases: TGCAGTGCTCCTAAAGTCGCCACCGGGGAGCTGTTTTTT.

Ten or more counts support this clonotype. The rearrangement links TRBV3-1 to TRBJ2-1; D possibly corresponds to TRBD2 (8 bases). Trimming cost V 1 base and J 6 bases, with 19 bases left between them. This CDR3 has 17 residues. Germline CDR1 and CDR2: LGHDT and YNNKEL (reference sequence). CDR3 bases: TGTGCCAGCAGCCAAGTACCCGGGAGGGGGCGTTCCAATGAGCAGTTCTTC. Its translation: CASSQVPGRGRSNEQFF.

With regard to this clonotype: Since a much larger clone is just one base distant, this may be a read error. J is TRBJ2-3 and V is TRBV9, with D possibly being TRBD2 (5 bases). Germline V gene data show CDR1 as SGDLS and CDR2 as YYNGEE. The CDR3 spans 12 residues. This CDR3 is CTSSGAHGTQYF. The DNA of the CDR3 is TGTACCAGCAGCGGAGCCCACGGTACGCAGTATTTT.

This clonotype appeared many times. The chain uses TRBV25-1 and TRBJ2-5; D ambiguous. The CDR3 runs to 13 residues. V lost 2 bases to trimming and J lost 5 bases, with 9 bases between them. Germline V gene data show CDR1 as MGHDK and CDR2 as SYGVNS. The CDR3 nucleotides are TGTGCCAGCAGTGAAGGAGATCGGGAGACCCAGTACTTC. This gives the protein CASSEGDRETQYF.

With respect to this clonotype: A single base separates this from a much larger clone, so it may be a read error. The chain joins TRBV3-1 to TRBJ1-4; no definite D call. The germline V and J ends were trimmed by 6 bases and 4 bases, with 12 bases remaining between them. The CDR3 spans 14 residues. Germline CDR1 reads LGHDT; CDR2 reads YNNKEL (reference sequence). DNA for the CDR3: TGTGCCAGCAGTATTTCTGAGGATAATGAAAAACTGTTTTTT. Protein sequence: CASSISEDNEKLFF.

This clonotype showed up many times. The junction departs from the called germline gene at one end, perhaps through a read error. The chain uses TRBV7-9 and TRBJ2-1, with a possible D match to TRBD2 (5 bases). Germline V gives CDR1 SEHNR, CDR2 FQNEAQ (reference sequence). This CDR3 comprises 15 residues. The CDR3 sequence: CASSSEGSSYNERFF. The DNA for the CDR3 is TGTGCCAGCAGCTCTGAAGGGAGCTCCTACAATGAGCGGTTCTTC.

The V and J genes are TRBV5-5 and TRBJ2-5; 10 bases are shared with TRBD1. The CDR3 totals 14 residues. The germline V gene has CDR1 SGHKS and CDR2 YYEKEE (reference sequence). The V segment lost 3 bases and the J segment 9 bases; nucleotides outside the gene matches: 8. CDR3 region: CASSWGTGAEAQYF. CDR3 in DNA: TGTGCCAGCAGCTGGGGGACAGGGGCGGAGGCCCAGTACTTC.

This clonotype has ten or more counts. The J gene is TRBJ2-2, the V gene TRBV3-1; D is uncertain. CDR1 and CDR2 (germline): LGHDT, YNNKEL (reference sequence). The CDR3 consists of 14 residues. V was shortened by 3 bases and J by 2 bases, with 7 bases between the two germline ends. Here the CDR3 DNA reads TGTGCCAGCAGCCAGAGGCCTAACACCGGGGAGCTGTTTTTT. This encodes CASSQRPNTGELFF. The full variable domain, rest sourced from reference TRBV3-1 and TRBJ2-2, is DTAVSQTPKYLVTQMGNDKSIKCEQNLGHDTMYWYKQDSKKFLKIMFSYNNKELIINETVPNRFSPKSPDKAHLNLHINSLELGDSAVYFCASSQRPNTGELFFGEGSRLTVL.

The table lists this clonotype with many counts. V and J are TRBV5-1 and TRBJ2-5, with 10 bases aligning to TRBD2. This CDR3 is built from 17 residues. CDR1 and CDR2 from the germline V gene are SGHRS and YFSETQ. The V gene end was trimmed by 3 bases and the J gene end by 3 bases; junction bases not matched to a gene: 11. DNA for the CDR3: TGCGCCAGCAGCTCTACGGGATCTAGCGGGAGAGAAGAGACCCAGTACTTC. Amino acid sequence: CASSSTGSSGREETQYF.

This clonotype occurred many times. The V call is TRBV19, the J call TRBJ2-1; the D gene is possibly TRBD1 (7 bases). This CDR3 contains 17 residues. Deletions cut 5 bases from V and 7 bases from J, with 24 bases between. Germline CDR1 reads LNHDA; CDR2 reads SQIVND (reference sequence). This CDR3 is CASSATGTGFGRNEQFF. DNA for the CDR3: TGTGCCAGTAGTGCGACAGGGACTGGCTTTGGTCGAAATGAGCAGTTCTTC.

At least ten counts were recorded for this clonotype. The rearrangement links TRBV10-3 to TRBJ2-1; possible D gene TRBD2, 6 bases. The CDR3 has 15 amino acids. The V gene lost 1 base and the J gene lost 6 bases, with 13 bases spanning the gap. The germline gives CDR1 ENHRY, CDR2 SYGVKD. The CDR3 DNA reads TGTGCCATCAGTGAGTACGGGAGTGGGAGCAATGAGCAGTTCTTC. It is translated as CAISEYGSGSNEQFF.